This paragraph reports one TCR beta chain. The germline gene is not matched at one end of the junction; a read error may be the cause. The data derive from a study of blood T cell repertoires in COVID-19. For the study at large: The analysed material was cDNA or gDNA that came from T cells, B-cell-depleted T cells, or PBMCs.

Germline CDR1 and CDR2: SSHAT and FNYEAQ (reference sequence). CDR3 size: 16 residues. Original data processing: Estimation of nucleated cell counts relied on the amplification of reference gene primers. Here immunoSEQ multiplex PCR was the method, and the copy in TCRdb shows in-frame clones only, minus some. That table is the source of V, J and clone size, and D and trimming were worked out from the DNA. This sample has approximately 130,000 clones, with around 81% found just once. This chain links TRBV7-7 with TRBJ2-1, with a weak D call TRBD2 (6 bases). This clonotype was sampled from a woman aged 55-70 years with active or convalescent COVID-19. Sample: peripheral blood. CDR3 sequence: CASSPLTVAEVNEQFF. As DNA, the CDR3 is TGTGCTAGCAGCCCACTCACAGTAGCGGAAGTCAATGAGCAGTTCTTC.